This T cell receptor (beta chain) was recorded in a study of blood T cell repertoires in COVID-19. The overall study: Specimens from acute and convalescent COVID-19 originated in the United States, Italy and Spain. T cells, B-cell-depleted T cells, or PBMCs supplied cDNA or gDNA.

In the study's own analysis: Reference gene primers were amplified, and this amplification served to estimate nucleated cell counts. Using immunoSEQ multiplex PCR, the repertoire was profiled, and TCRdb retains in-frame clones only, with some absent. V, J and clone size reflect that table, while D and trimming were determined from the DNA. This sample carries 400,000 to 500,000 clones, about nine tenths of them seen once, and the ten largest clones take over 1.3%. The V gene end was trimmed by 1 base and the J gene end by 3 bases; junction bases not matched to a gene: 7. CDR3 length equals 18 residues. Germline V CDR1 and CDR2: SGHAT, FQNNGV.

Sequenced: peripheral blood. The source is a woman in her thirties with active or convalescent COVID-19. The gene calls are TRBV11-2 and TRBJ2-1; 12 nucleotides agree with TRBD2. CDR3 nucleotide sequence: TGTGCCAGCAGCTTAGTACTAGCGGGGGGCCTGATCTACAATGAGCAGTTCTTC. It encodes CASSLVLAGGLIYNEQFF.